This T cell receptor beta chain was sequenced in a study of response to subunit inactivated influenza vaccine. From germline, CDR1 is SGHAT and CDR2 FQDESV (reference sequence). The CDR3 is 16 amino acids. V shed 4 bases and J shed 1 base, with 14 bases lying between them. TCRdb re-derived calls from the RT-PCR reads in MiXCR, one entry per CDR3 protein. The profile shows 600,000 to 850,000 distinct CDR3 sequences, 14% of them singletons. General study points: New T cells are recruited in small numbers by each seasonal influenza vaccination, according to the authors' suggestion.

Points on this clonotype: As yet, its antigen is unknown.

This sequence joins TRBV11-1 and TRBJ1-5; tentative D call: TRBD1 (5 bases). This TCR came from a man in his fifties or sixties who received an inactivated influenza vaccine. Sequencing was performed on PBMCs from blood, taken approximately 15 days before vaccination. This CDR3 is CASSWGGPNSNQPQHF. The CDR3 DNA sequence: TGTGCCAGCAGCTGGGGGGGACCTAACAGCAATCAGCCCCAGCATTTT.